Below are 22 T cell receptor beta chains sequenced from a single sample in a study of response to subunit inactivated influenza vaccine. From the RT-PCR reads, TCRdb called clonotypes with MiXCR, one entry per CDR3 protein. Counted here are around 530,000 distinct CDR3 sequences, about 17% occurring once; the ten biggest clones make up approximately 3%. Sequenced here: CD4+ T cells sorted from PBMCs, sampled less than 30 months after vaccination. Source of these receptors: a man aged 50 to 69 who received an inactivated influenza vaccine.

The V call is TRBV20-1, the J call TRBJ1-5; no firm D call. Germline CDR1 and CDR2: DFQATT and SNEGSKA (reference sequence). Between the trimmed V and J ends, which lost 6 bases and 5 bases, there was a span of 14 bases. The CDR3 totals 13 residues. The CDR3 DNA reads TGCAGTGCGAAGGATACAGAGTATCAGCCCCAGCATTTT. This encodes CSAKDTEYQPQHF.

The table lists this clonotype with a few counts. One end of the junction varies from germline; a read error may be responsible. V is TRBV27 and J is TRBJ1-6, with D tentatively TRBD1 (5 bases). Germline loops: CDR1 MNHEY, CDR2 SMNVEV (reference sequence). This CDR3 contains 13 residues. The CDR3 DNA reads as TGTGCCAGCAGTCCACGGGGCCAGGGAGCCACGTACTTT. As protein: CASSPRGQGATYF.

The chain joins TRBV28 to TRBJ2-5, with 9 bases identical to TRBD1. V gave up 3 bases and J gave up 4 bases; unmatched junction bases: 9. This CDR3 comprises 16 residues. CDR1 is MDHEN and CDR2 is SYDVKM in the germline V gene. CDR3 residues: CASSLSGQGKSETQYF. The CDR3, as DNA: TGTGCCAGCAGTTTGAGTGGACAGGGGAAGTCAGAGACCCAGTACTTC.

This clonotype was observed many times. The chain couples TRBV12-3 or TRBV12-4 to TRBJ2-2; the D gene is possibly TRBD2 (5 bases). V was shortened by 8 bases and J by 4 bases, with 17 bases between the two germline ends. The CDR3 contains 15 residues. Written as DNA, the CDR3 is TGTGCCAGCCGTAAGATCGGGGTCGGCACCGGGGAGCTGTTTTTT. This encodes CASRKIGVGTGELFF.

This clonotype has a count of ten or more. This chain uses TRBV12-3 or TRBV12-4 with TRBJ2-2; D gene ambiguous. The CDR3 length is 14 residues. V lost 6 bases, J lost 3 bases, and 11 bases lay in between. CDR3 in amino acids: CASSMGRDTGELFF. The CDR3 region has the DNA TGTGCCAGCAGCATGGGCCGAGACACCGGGGAGCTGTTTTTT.

Only a few counts were recorded for this clonotype. In DNA, the CDR3 is TGCAGTGCTAGGAGCACTGCCAAACAAAAACTGTTTTTT. This codes for CSARSTAKQKLFF. The J gene is TRBJ1-4, the V gene TRBV20-1, with no clear D. Trimming removed 3 bases at V and 9 bases at J, with 14 bases between. The CDR3 totals 13 residues. Germline V lookup: CDR1 DFQATT, CDR2 SNEGSKA (reference sequence).

In its sample, this clonotype was seen many times. The chain is built from TRBV12-3 or TRBV12-4 and TRBJ1-4; 10 bases fit TRBD1. Trimming took 5 bases from V and 6 from J; bases not matched to a gene: 6. This CDR3 region has 15 residues. The CDR3 DNA reads TGTGCCAGCAGTCCGACAGGGGGCGGGGATGAAAAACTGTTTTTT. This codes for CASSPTGGGDEKLFF.

The chain links TRBV4-2 to TRBJ2-3; 8 bases match TRBD1. Germline values: CDR1 LGHNA, CDR2 YNFKEQ. Unmatched junction bases numbered 5, after V lost 2 bases and J lost 4 bases. The CDR3 runs to 15 residues. CDR3 DNA: TGTGCCAGCAGCCAAACAGGGGGTAGATCAGATACGCAGTATTTT. This translates into CASSQTGGRSDTQYF.

Ten or more counts support this clonotype. The genes are TRBV4-1 and TRBJ1-5; D unclear. This CDR3 is built from 13 residues. Germline-derived CDR1 and CDR2 are MGHRA and YSYEKL. The germline V and J ends were trimmed by 4 bases and 9 bases, with 13 bases remaining between them. The CDR3 here is CASSPDPRRPQHF. The CDR3 DNA sequence: TGCGCCAGCAGCCCTGACCCCCGGCGGCCCCAGCATTTT.

There are many counts of this clonotype. V usage is TRBV10-3 and J usage is TRBJ2-3, with 10 bases lining up with TRBD2. Germline V lookup: CDR1 ENHRY, CDR2 SYGVKD. Trimming at V came to 6 bases and at J to 11 bases, leaving 17 bases not matched to a gene. CDR3 size: 16 residues. CDR3 DNA sequence: TGTGCCATCAGGGAGACTAGCGGGCCCATTGACGGAGGGCAGTATTTT. Residues: CAIRETSGPIDGGQYF.

This clonotype turned up a few times. This chain uses TRBV28 with TRBJ2-7; no reliable D call. CDR1 is MDHEN and CDR2 is SYDVKM in the germline V gene. CDR3 length: 14 residues. The germline V and J ends were trimmed by 8 bases and 2 bases, with 16 bases remaining between them. DNA for the CDR3: TGTGCCAGCTCCGTAGGGCTATTAACCTACGAGCAGTACTTC. Its protein is CASSVGLLTYEQYF.

This clonotype was counted a few times. CDR3 in amino acids: CASSPLPSIETQYF. CDR3 DNA: TGTGCCAGCTCACCACTTCCAAGCATCGAGACCCAGTACTTC. The chain links TRBV18 to TRBJ2-5, with D uncertain. V gave up 1 base and J gave up 5 bases, with 11 bases separating them. The V gene's germline CDR1 is KGHSH and CDR2 LQKENI. The length of the CDR3 is 14 residues.

In its sample, this clonotype was seen many times. The chain joins TRBV12-3 or TRBV12-4 to TRBJ2-1, with 13 positions matching TRBD2. This CDR3 has 15 residues. Unmatched junction bases numbered 7, after V lost 2 bases and J lost 12 bases. The DNA for the CDR3 is TGTGCCAGCAGTTTAACGGGACTAGCGGGATCTGGGCAGTTCTTC. This gives the protein CASSLTGLAGSGQFF.

J is TRBJ1-4 and V is TRBV6-1; maybe TRBD1 (6 bases). Trimming pared 6 bases from V and 7 bases from J, leaving 18 bases between. This CDR3 is built from 15 residues. CDR1 and CDR2 (germline): MNHNS, SASEGT. The CDR3 is CASSLSGGLSEKLFF. CDR3 nucleotides: TGTGCCAGCAGCCTTTCGGGGGGCCTTAGTGAAAAACTGTTTTTT.

This clonotype was detected only a few times. This sequence joins TRBV29-1 and TRBJ2-1; D gene ambiguous. Germline V gene sequence: CDR1 SQVTM, CDR2 ANQGSEA. CDR3 length: 12 amino acids. Trimming left V 3 bases short and J 8 bases short, with 11 bases between. In nucleotides, the CDR3 is TGCAGCGTTGATGTGGTGGGTTATGAGCAGTTCTTC. Amino acids: CSVDVVGYEQFF.

This clonotype was counted at least ten times. The rearrangement links TRBV20-1 to TRBJ1-5; 7 positions match TRBD1. J lost 4 bases, V lost 4 bases, and 7 bases had no gene match. Looked up from germline, CDR1 is DFQATT and CDR2 is SNEGSKA (reference sequence). This CDR3 region has 14 residues. The CDR3 is CSAIMDRLNQPQHF. Written as DNA, the CDR3 is TGCAGTGCTATTATGGACAGGCTAAATCAGCCCCAGCATTTT.

This clonotype was counted once. The chain uses TRBV7-2 and TRBJ2-7, with D maybe TRBD1 (5 bases). This CDR3 comprises 13 residues. Trimming left V 4 bases short and J 2 bases short, with 9 bases between. Germline loops: CDR1 SGHTA, CDR2 FQGNSA. This CDR3 reads CASSSGHPYEQYF. The CDR3 region has the DNA TGTGCCAGCAGCTCAGGACATCCCTACGAGCAGTACTTC.

This clonotype was detected only once. The V call is TRBV2, the J call TRBJ1-5; D gene uncertain. The CDR3 spans 15 residues. The V and J ends lost 2 bases and 2 bases respectively, with 10 bases between them. Germline assignment: CDR1 SNHLY and CDR2 FYNNEI. The CDR3 sequence is CASSELGRGNQPQHF. In DNA form, the CDR3 reads TGTGCCAGCAGTGAATTAGGTAGAGGCAATCAGCCCCAGCATTTT.

This clonotype has only a few counts. The V and J genes are TRBV20-1 and TRBJ1-4; 7 bases align to TRBD1. Germline-derived CDR1 and CDR2 are DFQATT and SNEGSKA (reference sequence). V shed 0 bases, J shed 10 bases, and the junction held 14 bases outside the gene matches. The CDR3 covers 16 residues. This CDR3 is CSARDYTGQIRRKLFF. The CDR3 nucleotides read TGCAGTGCTAGAGATTATACGGGACAGATCCGACGAAAACTGTTTTTT.

This clonotype has only a few counts. This chain uses TRBV20-1 with TRBJ2-3, with D maybe TRBD1 (5 bases). This CDR3 contains 14 residues. V lost 2 bases, J lost 4 bases, and 13 bases lay in between. Germline V gene lookup returns CDR1 DFQATT and CDR2 SNEGSKA (reference sequence). CDR3 nucleotide sequence: TGCAGTGCTAGAAATAAAGAAGGGGCAGATACGCAGTATTTT. Protein: CSARNKEGADTQYF.

V usage is TRBV6-1 and J usage is TRBJ2-3; TRBD2 aligns across 7 bases. The CDR3 extends over 15 amino acids. V shed 7 bases and J 2 bases; nucleotides not matched to a gene: 9. Germline assignment: CDR1 MNHNS and CDR2 SASEGT. The DNA for the CDR3 is TGTGCCAGCACCCTCTCTCTAGCGGTCACAGATACGCAGTATTTT. Its translation: CASTLSLAVTDTQYF.

V gene TRBV10-3 combines with J gene TRBJ1-1; D is unresolved. Germline V gives CDR1 ENHRY, CDR2 SYGVKD. V was cut by 6 bases and J by 0 bases, with 14 bases left in between. This CDR3 has 15 residues. The CDR3 nucleotides read TGTGCCATCAGGGACGGACGGGTGATGAACACTGAAGCTTTCTTT. Residues: CAIRDGRVMNTEAFF.